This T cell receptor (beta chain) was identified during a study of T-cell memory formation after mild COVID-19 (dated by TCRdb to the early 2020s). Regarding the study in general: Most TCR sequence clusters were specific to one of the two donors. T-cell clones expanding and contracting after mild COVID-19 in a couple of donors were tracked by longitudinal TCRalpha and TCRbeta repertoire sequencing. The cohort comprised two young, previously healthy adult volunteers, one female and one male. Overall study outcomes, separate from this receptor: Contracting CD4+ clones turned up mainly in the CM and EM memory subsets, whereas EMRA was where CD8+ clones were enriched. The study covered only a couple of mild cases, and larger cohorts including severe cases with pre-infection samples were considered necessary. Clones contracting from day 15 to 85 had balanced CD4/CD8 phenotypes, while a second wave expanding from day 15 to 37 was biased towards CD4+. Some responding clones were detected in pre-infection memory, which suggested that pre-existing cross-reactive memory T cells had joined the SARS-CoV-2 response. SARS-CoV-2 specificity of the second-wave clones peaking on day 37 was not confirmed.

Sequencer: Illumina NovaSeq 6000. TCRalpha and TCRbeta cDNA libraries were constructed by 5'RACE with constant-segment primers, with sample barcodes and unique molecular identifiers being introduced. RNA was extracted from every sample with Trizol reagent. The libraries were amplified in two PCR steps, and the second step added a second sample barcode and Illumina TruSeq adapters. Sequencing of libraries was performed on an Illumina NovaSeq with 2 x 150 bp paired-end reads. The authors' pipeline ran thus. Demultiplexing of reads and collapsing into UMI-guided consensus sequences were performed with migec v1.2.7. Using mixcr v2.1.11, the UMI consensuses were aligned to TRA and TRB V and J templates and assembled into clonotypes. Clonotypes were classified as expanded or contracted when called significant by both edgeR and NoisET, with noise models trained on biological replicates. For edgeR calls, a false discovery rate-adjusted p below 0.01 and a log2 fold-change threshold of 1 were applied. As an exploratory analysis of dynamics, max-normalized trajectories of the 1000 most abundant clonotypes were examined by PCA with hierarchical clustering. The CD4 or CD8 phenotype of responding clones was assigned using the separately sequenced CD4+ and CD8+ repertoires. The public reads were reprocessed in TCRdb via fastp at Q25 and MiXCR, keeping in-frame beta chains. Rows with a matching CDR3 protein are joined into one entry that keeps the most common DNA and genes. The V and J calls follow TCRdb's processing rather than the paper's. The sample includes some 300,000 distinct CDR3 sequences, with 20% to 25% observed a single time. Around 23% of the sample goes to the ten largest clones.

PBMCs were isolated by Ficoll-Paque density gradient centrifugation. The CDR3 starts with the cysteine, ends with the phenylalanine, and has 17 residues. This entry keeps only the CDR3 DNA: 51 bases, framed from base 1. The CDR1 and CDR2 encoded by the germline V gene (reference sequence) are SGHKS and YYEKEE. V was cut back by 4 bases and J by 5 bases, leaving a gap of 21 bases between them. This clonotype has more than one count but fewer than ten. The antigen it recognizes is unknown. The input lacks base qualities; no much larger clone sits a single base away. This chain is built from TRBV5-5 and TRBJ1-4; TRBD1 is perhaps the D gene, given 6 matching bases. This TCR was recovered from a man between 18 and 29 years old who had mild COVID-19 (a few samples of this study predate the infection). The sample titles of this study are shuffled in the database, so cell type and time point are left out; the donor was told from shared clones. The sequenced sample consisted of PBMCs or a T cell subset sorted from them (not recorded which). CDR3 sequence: CASSQRWTVQLNEKLFF. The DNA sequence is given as TGTGCCAGCAGCCAACGATGGACAGTGCAACTAAATGAAAAACTGTTTTTT.